A selection of T cell receptor beta chains follows, all from one sample in a study of cytomegalovirus exposure and HLA in healthy donors. Repertoires were generated with immunoSEQ multiplex PCR, while TCRdb's copy carries only in-frame clones and drops some. The profile shows some 180,000 clones, roughly 70% of them singletons. Sequencing was carried out using PBMCs. The receptors stem from a male donor in good health and CMV-seronegative. The conserved cysteine and the conserved F or W are not part of the CDR3 here. Only some rows state a clone size, as once, few, many or a class for expanded clones.

J,V,size,CDR3
TRBJ1-2,TRBV28,-,ASSSPGQGFGYT
TRBJ2-3,TRBV29-1,-,SARTDTDTQY
TRBJ1-1,TRBV6-4,few,ATRPGGAGEAF
TRBJ2-1,TRBV30,few,AWSVGLQGLNEQF
TRBJ1-3,TRBV25-1,once,ASSEYSGVNTIY
TRBJ2-1,TRBV7-4,-,ASSLRWDRGIDEQF
TRBJ2-2,TRBV7-9,few,ASGRGPLNTGELF
TRBJ2-5,TRBV7-6,-,ASSLGGRLQETQY
TRBJ2-3,TRBV18,-,ASSNFQAGGGTDTQY
TRBJ1-6,TRBV18,once,ASSPRGENNSPLH
TRBJ1-6,TRBV2,-,ASSSPGDRGLRSYNSPLH
TRBJ2-1,TRBV28,-,ASTPLGTSGSGEQF
TRBJ2-1,TRBV5-4,-,ASSLEGDRGKF
TRBJ2-7,TRBV5-1,-,ASSLFAGESYEQY
TRBJ2-6,TRBV19,-,ASSIEVDRSGANVLT
TRBJ2-3,TRBV7-9,-,ASSSGQGRTDTQY
TRBJ1-2,TRBV19,-,ASSILGQGLYGYT
TRBJ1-1,TRBV5-1,-,ASSSGSDRGEAF
TRBJ2-7,TRBV7-3,-,ASSLGASGLYEQY
TRBJ1-1,TRBV29-1,few,SVNGQPMNTEAF
TRBJ2-2,TRBV30,-,AWIPGVTNTGELF
TRBJ1-3,TRBV9,few,ASSVGGVGGNTIY
TRBJ2-7,TRBV4-3,few,ASSPLSGGSYEQY
TRBJ1-2,TRBV6-6,-,ASSYSRGQGANGYT
TRBJ2-7,TRBV27,-,ASSLWTGNHEQY
TRBJ1-1,TRBV6-5,-,ASSRKGTGPQAF
TRBJ1-6,TRBV11-3,-,ASSFGTGENSPLH
TRBJ2-1,TRBV6-5,-,ASSSSGSYNEQF
TRBJ2-4,TRBV15,-,ATSVFEGFNRNIQY